This record concerns one TCR beta chain sequence. Antigen specificity is unknown. Using a J-beta primer mix together with a sample-barcoded 5' primer, a second PCR was run for 7 to 11 cycles. TCRdb re-called the 5' RACE reads with MiXCR, one entry per CDR3 protein. The sample includes roughly 800,000 distinct CDR3 sequences, 20% to 30% seen only once; the top ten take around 3.6%. The record originates from a study of blood T cells in healthy people across ages. Study results and limitations: There were more naive CD4+ cells and higher diversity in long-lived donors than in aged donors. What prevented conclusive comparison of naive and antigen-experienced cells was that PBMCs were unsorted.

Germline V lookup: CDR1 SQVTM, CDR2 ANQGSEA. V dropped 7 bases and J dropped 4 bases, with 16 bases sitting between them. This CDR3 has 13 amino acids. This sample also belongs to another study, concerning T cells of mothers and their children. Turning to that study: A few mothers and their six children, all healthy Caucasians, donated.

The receptor was isolated from a boy under 18 in good health. The specimen was blood. The chain couples TRBV29-1 to TRBJ1-1; perhaps TRBD1 as D (5 bases). The CDR3 DNA follows: TGCAGCGGGCACCCGGACGGGGCCACTGAAGCTTTCTTT. Translating gives CSGHPDGATEAFF.